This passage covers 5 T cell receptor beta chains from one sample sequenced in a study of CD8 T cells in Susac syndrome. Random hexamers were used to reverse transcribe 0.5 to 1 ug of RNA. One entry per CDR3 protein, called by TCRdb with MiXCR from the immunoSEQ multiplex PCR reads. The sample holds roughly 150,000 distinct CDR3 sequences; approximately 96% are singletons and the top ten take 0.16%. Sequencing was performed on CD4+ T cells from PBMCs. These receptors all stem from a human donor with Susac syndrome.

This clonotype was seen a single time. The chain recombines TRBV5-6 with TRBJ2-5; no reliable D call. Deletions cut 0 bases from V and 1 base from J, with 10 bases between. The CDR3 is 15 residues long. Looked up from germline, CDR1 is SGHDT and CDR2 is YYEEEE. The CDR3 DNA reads TGTGCCAGCAGCTTGGCCGGCAGAGCCCAAGAGACCCAGTACTTC. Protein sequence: CASSLAGRAQETQYF.

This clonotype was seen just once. CDR3 region: CASSLTFRDRGLPLGANVLTF. DNA for the CDR3: TGTGCCAGCAGCTTAACGTTTAGGGACAGGGGGCTTCCTCTGGGGGCCAACGTCCTGACTTTC. This chain uses TRBV7-3 with TRBJ2-6; 12 bases align to TRBD1. Germline V gene sequence: CDR1 SGHTA, CDR2 FQGTGA. This CDR3 is 21 amino acids long. V lost 0 bases and J lost 4; bases outside the gene matches: 13. The whole variable domain, filled in from reference TRBV7-3 and TRBJ2-6, reads GAGVSQTPSNKVTEKGKYVELRCDPISGHTALYWYRQSLGQGPEFLIYFQGTGAADDSGLPNDRFFAVRPEGSVSTLKIQRTERGDSAVYLCASSLTFRDRGLPLGANVLTFGAGSRLTVL.

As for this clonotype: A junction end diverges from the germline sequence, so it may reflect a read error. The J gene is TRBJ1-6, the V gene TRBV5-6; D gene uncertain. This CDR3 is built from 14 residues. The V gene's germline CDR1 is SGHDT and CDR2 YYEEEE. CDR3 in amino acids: CASTLRGFNSPLHF. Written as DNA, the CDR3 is TGTGCCAGCACCTTGCGGGGTTTTAATTCACCCCTCCACTTT.

CDR3 DNA: TGCAGTGCTCTGAGAGGGGAGGGGACTGAAGCTTTCTTT. This sequence encodes CSALRGEGTEAFF. The chain is built from TRBV20-1 and TRBJ1-1; perhaps TRBD1 as D (5 bases). Germline lookup yields CDR1 DFQATT and CDR2 SNEGSKA (reference sequence). V was pared by 5 bases and J by 5 bases, with 15 bases between. The CDR3 is made up of 13 amino acids.

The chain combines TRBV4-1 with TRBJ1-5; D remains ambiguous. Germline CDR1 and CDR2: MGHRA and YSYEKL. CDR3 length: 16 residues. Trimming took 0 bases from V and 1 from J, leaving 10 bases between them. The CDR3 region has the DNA TGCGCCAGCAGCCAAGATCCGGCCGGGAGCAATCAGCCCCAGCATTTT. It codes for CASSQDPAGSNQPQHF.